One and the same sample provided the 2 T cell receptor beta chains below, sequenced in a study of T cell changes during pregnancy in multiple sclerosis. Profiling relied on immunoSEQ multiplex PCR, and the TCRdb table lists in-frame clones only, not all of them. The sample holds 75,000 to 100,000 clones, 85% to 95% seen once. The source material was peripheral blood, sampled after pregnancy. Every receptor here comes from a female donor with multiple sclerosis, enrolled in a pregnancy study.

This sequence joins TRBV6-1 and TRBJ1-1; D not certain. This CDR3 contains 13 residues. CDR1 and CDR2 (germline): MNHNS, SASEGT. Trimming took off 3 bases at V and 1 base at J, with 6 bases between the two ends. The CDR3 loop reads CASSDKQNTEAFF. Written as DNA, the CDR3 is TGTGCCAGCAGTGATAAACAGAACACTGAAGCTTTCTTT.

The chain is built from TRBV30 and TRBJ2-5; D not certain. The CDR3 runs to 11 residues. The V gene lost 4 bases and the J gene lost 6 bases, with 9 bases spanning the gap. Germline V gene lookup returns CDR1 GTSNPN and CDR2 SVGIG (reference sequence). CDR3 region: CAWTSQQTQYF. The CDR3 DNA sequence: TGTGCCTGGACTAGTCAGCAGACCCAGTACTTC.